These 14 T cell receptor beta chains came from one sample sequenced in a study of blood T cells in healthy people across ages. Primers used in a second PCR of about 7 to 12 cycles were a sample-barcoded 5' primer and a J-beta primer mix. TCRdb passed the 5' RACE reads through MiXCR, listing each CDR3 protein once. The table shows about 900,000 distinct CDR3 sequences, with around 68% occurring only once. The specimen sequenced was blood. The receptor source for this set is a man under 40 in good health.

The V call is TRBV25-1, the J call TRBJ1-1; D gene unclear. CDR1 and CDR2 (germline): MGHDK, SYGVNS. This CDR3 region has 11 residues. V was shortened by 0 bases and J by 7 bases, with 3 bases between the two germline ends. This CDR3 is CASSEYSEAFF. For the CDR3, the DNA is TGTGCCAGCAGTGAATACAGTGAAGCTTTCTTT.

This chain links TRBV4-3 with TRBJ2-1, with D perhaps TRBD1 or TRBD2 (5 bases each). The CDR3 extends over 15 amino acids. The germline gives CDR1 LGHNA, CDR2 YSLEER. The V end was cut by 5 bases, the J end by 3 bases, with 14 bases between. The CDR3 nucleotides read TGCGCCAGCAGCGAAGGGGCAGGGAGCTACAATGAGCAGTTCTTC. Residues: CASSEGAGSYNEQFF.

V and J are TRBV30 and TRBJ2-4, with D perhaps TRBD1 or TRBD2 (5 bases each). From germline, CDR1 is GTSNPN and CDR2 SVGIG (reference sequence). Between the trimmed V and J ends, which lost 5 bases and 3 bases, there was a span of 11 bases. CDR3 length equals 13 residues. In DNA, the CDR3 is TGTGCCTGGGGGACCGAAGGCAAAAACATTCAGTACTTC. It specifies CAWGTEGKNIQYF. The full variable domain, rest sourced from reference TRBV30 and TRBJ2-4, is SQTIHQWPATLVQPVGSPLSLECTVEGTSNPNLYWYRQAAGRGLQLLFYSVGIGQISSEVPQNLSASRPQDRQFILSSKKLLLSDSGFYLCAWGTEGKNIQYFGAGTRLSVL.

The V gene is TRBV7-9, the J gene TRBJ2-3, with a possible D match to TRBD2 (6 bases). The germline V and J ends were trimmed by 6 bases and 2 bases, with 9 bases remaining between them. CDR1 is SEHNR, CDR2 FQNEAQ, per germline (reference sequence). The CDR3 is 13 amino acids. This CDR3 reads CASRWGDTDTQYF. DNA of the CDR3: TGTGCCAGCAGATGGGGGGACACAGATACGCAGTATTTT.

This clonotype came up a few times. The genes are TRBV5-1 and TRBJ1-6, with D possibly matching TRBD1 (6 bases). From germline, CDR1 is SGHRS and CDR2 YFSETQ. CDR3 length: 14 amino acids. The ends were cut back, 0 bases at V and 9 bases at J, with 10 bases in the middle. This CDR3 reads CASSLDREGSPLHF. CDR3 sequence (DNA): TGCGCCAGCAGCTTGGACAGGGAAGGTTCACCCCTCCACTTT.

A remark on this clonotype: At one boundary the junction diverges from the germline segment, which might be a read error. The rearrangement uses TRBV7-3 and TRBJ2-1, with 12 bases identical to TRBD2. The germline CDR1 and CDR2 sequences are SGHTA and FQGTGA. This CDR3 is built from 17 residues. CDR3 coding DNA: TGTGCTAGCAGCTTAAGACCCCTAGCGGGGGGGTACAATGAGCAGTTCTTC. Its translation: CASSLRPLAGGYNEQFF.

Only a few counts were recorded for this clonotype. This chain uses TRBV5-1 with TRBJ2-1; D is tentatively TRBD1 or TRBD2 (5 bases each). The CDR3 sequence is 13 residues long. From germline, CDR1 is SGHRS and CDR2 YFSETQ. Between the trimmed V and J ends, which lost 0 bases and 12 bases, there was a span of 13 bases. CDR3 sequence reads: CASSLDGSGGQFF. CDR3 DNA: TGCGCCAGCAGCTTGGATGGCAGTGGGGGGCAGTTCTTC.

The CDR3 DNA is TGTGCCAGCAGTCCCGGGACACAGTACCAAGAGACCCAGTACTTC. Encoded protein: CASSPGTQYQETQYF. The gene calls are TRBV27 and TRBJ2-5; possible D gene TRBD1, 6 bases. Germline CDR1 and CDR2: MNHEY and SMNVEV (reference sequence). Trimming took off 5 bases at V and 0 bases at J, with 13 bases between the two ends. This CDR3 region has 15 residues.

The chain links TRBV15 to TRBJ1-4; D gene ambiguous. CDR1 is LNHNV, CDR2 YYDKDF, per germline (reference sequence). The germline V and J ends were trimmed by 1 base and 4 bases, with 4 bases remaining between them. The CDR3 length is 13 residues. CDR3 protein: CATSRAFNEKLFF. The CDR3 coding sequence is TGTGCCACCAGCAGAGCCTTTAATGAAAAACTGTTTTTT.

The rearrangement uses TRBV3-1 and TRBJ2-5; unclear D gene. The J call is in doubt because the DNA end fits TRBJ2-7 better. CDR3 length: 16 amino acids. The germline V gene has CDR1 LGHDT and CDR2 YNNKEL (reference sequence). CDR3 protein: CASSLRGGPFPYEQYF. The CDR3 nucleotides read TGTGCCAGCAGCCTAAGAGGTGGCCCTTTCCCCTACGAGCAGTACTTC.

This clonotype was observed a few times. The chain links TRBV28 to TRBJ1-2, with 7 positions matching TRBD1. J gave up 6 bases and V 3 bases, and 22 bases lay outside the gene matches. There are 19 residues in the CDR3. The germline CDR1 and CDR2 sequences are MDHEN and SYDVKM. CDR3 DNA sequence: TGTGCCAGCAGTTTCGGCCCTTGGAAGAGGGGGCATCCCCTGCATGGCTACACCTTC. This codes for CASSFGPWKRGHPLHGYTF.

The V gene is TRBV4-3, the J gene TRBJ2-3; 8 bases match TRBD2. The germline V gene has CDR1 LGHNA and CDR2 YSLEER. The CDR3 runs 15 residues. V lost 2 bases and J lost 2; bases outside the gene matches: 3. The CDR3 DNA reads TGCGCCAGCAGCCAATCGGGGGGGACCACAGATACGCAGTATTTT. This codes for CASSQSGGTTDTQYF.

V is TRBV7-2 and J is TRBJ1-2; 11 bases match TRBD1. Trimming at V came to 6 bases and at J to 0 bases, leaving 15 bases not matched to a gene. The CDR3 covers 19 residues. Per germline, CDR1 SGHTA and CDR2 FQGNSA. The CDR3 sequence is CASRRTPGQGGVANYGYTF. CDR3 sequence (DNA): TGTGCCAGCAGACGAACGCCGGGACAGGGGGGCGTAGCTAACTATGGCTACACCTTC.

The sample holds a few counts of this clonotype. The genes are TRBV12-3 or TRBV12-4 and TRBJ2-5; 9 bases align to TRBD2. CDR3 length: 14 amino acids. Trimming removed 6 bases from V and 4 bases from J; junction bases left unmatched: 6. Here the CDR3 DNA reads TGTGCCAGCAGCCTCTTTAGCGGGGGAGAGACCCAGTACTTC. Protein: CASSLFSGGETQYF.